These 13 T cell receptor beta chains were all obtained from the same sample, sequenced in a study of T cell changes during pregnancy in multiple sclerosis. Libraries were prepared by immunoSEQ multiplex PCR; TCRdb keeps only in-frame clonotypes and omits some of them. The sample records about 56,000 clones, around nine tenths being singletons. The specimen comprised CD4+ T cells from peripheral blood mononuclear cells, sampled in the third trimester of pregnancy. The receptors were sampled from a female donor with multiple sclerosis, enrolled in a pregnancy study.

The DNA for the CDR3 is TGTGCCAGCAGGGAACCGCAGGGGGCGCAGTACTTC. Protein sequence: CASREPQGAQYF. This sequence joins TRBV6-1 and TRBJ2-7; the match to TRBD1 covers 8 bases. Trimming cost V 6 bases and J 9 bases; bases outside gene matches: 7. Looked up from germline, CDR1 is MNHNS and CDR2 is SASEGT. The CDR3 consists of 12 residues.

The chain uses TRBV19 and TRBJ1-1; D perhaps matches TRBD1 (5 bases). There are 16 residues in the CDR3. The germline gives CDR1 LNHDA, CDR2 SQIVND (reference sequence). V was cut by 3 bases and J by 0 bases, with 14 bases left in between. The CDR3 nucleotides are TGTGCCAGTAGTATCATCAGGGCTCAGATGAACACTGAAGCTTTCTTT. It translates to CASSIIRAQMNTEAFF.

The chain has TRBV4-2 and TRBJ2-6; 7 bases match TRBD1. V shed 2 bases and J 3 bases; nucleotides not matched to a gene: 4. This CDR3 region has 16 residues. CDR1 is LGHNA, CDR2 YNFKEQ, per germline. As DNA, the CDR3 is TGTGCCAGCAGCCAATTGACAGGGAGTGGGGCCAACGTCCTGACTTTC. As protein: CASSQLTGSGANVLTF.

The gene calls are TRBV15 and TRBJ1-5; 9 bases line up with TRBD1. In germline, CDR1 is LNHNV, CDR2 YYDKDF (reference sequence). V lost 2 bases to trimming and J lost 2 bases; unmatched junction nucleotides: 1. The CDR3 contains 15 residues. CDR3 region: CATSRRTGGNQPQHF. The CDR3 nucleotides are TGTGCCACCAGCAGACGGACAGGGGGCAATCAGCCCCAGCATTTT.

The chain combines TRBV7-2 with TRBJ2-1, with 11 bases fitting TRBD2. This CDR3 comprises 16 residues. Per the germline V gene, CDR1 is SGHTA and CDR2 is FQGNSA. V lost 5 bases to trimming and J lost 1 base; unmatched junction nucleotides: 4. This CDR3 is CASSLTSGTSYNEQFF. CDR3 bases: TGTGCCAGCAGCCTGACTAGCGGGACTTCCTACAATGAGCAGTTCTTC.

The chain combines TRBV6-5 with TRBJ1-5; 8 nucleotides match TRBD1. The germline V gene has CDR1 MNHEY and CDR2 SVGAGI. After removal of 4 bases from V and 6 bases from J, the junction contained 5 bases not matched to a gene. The CDR3 covers 14 residues. In nucleotides, the CDR3 is TGTGCCAGCAGTTCAGGACAGGGTGGTCAGCCCCAGCATTTT. Its protein product is CASSSGQGGQPQHF.

The rearrangement joins TRBV30 to TRBJ2-2; 9 nucleotides align to TRBD1. The germline V gene encodes CDR1 GTSNPN and CDR2 SVGIG (reference sequence). The junction had 8 bases not matched to a gene; V was cut back by 1 base and J by 5 bases. The CDR3 extends over 16 amino acids. This CDR3 is CAWSADGTGRTGELFF. CDR3 DNA: TGTGCCTGGAGTGCCGATGGGACAGGGAGGACCGGGGAGCTGTTTTTT.

This rearrangement joins TRBV6-5 to TRBJ1-1; a weak D match, TRBD1 (6 bases). Trimming cost V 4 bases and J 7 bases, with 16 bases left between them. CDR1 MNHEY and CDR2 SVGAGI come from the germline V gene. The CDR3 has 14 amino acids. This CDR3 is CASSWTEGGSEAFF. The CDR3 bases are TGTGCCAGCAGTTGGACCGAGGGGGGGAGTGAAGCTTTCTTT.

This chain links TRBV30 with TRBJ1-6; D is unclear. Trimming stripped 4 bases from V and 10 bases from J, with 11 bases between. The germline CDR1 and CDR2 sequences are GTSNPN and SVGIG (reference sequence). CDR3 length equals 12 residues. CDR3 nucleotide sequence: TGTGCCTGGACACATCCAGGATCACCCCTCCACTTT. Encoded protein: CAWTHPGSPLHF.

This clone has a count of ten or more. The chain uses TRBV2 and TRBJ1-6, with D uncertain. CDR1 is SNHLY, CDR2 FYNNEI, per germline. With 8 bases removed from V and 5 bases from J, the gap between germline ends came to 10 bases. The CDR3 loop spans 13 amino acids. CDR3 sequence (DNA): TGTGCCAGCGTGTCGGTCGATAATTCACCCCTCCACTTT. As protein: CASVSVDNSPLHF.

V is TRBV6-1 and J is TRBJ2-1; D might be TRBD2 (5 bases). Trimming left V 1 base short and J 10 bases short, with 17 bases between. Germline V gene sequence: CDR1 MNHNS, CDR2 SASEGT. This CDR3 is 15 amino acids long. The CDR3: CASSEVLGGPEEQFF. The DNA for the CDR3 is TGTGCCAGCAGTGAAGTACTAGGCGGGCCTGAGGAGCAGTTCTTC.

The rearrangement links TRBV6-1 to TRBJ1-2, with 7 bases lining up with TRBD1. Germline CDR1 reads MNHNS; CDR2 reads SASEGT. V lost 7 bases, J lost 4 bases, and 12 bases stayed unmatched. The CDR3 runs to 15 residues. CDR3 region: CASNLGTGVFYGYTF. The CDR3 DNA reads TGTGCCAGCAACTTGGGTACAGGGGTGTTCTATGGCTACACCTTC.

As regards this clone: The same CDR3 is also encoded by other DNA sequences in this sample. The CDR3 DNA sequence: TGCGCCAGCAGCTTGACCTTGGGGCCTTCTGGTTCACCCCTCCACTTT. Translation gives CASSLTLGPSGSPLHF. The chain recombines TRBV5-1 with TRBJ1-6, with D possibly matching TRBD1 (5 bases). Trimming stripped 1 base from V and 9 bases from J, with 17 bases between. The length of the CDR3 is 16 residues. Germline CDR1 SGHRS, CDR2 YFSETQ.